Each of the 23 T cell receptor beta chains below was sequenced from the same sample in a study of blood T cell repertoires in COVID-19. Data came from immunoSEQ multiplex PCR; TCRdb stores just in-frame clones and leaves some out. The table records around 300,000 clones, roughly 85% of them present only once. The sequencing sample was made of peripheral blood. Receptor source: a woman between 70 and 85 years old with acute or convalescent COVID-19.

J is TRBJ1-4 and V is TRBV4-2; D gene ambiguous. Deletions cut 0 bases from V and 2 bases from J, with 7 bases between. This CDR3 is 15 amino acids long. Germline V gene data show CDR1 as LGHNA and CDR2 as YNFKEQ. The CDR3 DNA is TGTGCCAGCAGCCAAGAGGAGAGGACTAATGAAAAACTGTTTTTT. Encoded protein: CASSQEERTNEKLFF.

The gene calls are TRBV5-5 and TRBJ2-5, with D perhaps TRBD2 (6 bases). The CDR3 spans 16 residues. Germline V gene lookup returns CDR1 SGHKS and CDR2 YYEKEE (reference sequence). V was shortened by 0 bases and J by 1 base, with 13 bases between the two germline ends. The CDR3 protein is CASSLGGGAGQETQYF. The CDR3 DNA reads as TGTGCCAGCAGCTTGGGAGGCGGGGCCGGCCAAGAGACCCAGTACTTC.

The chain uses TRBV18 and TRBJ2-3, with 10 bases fitting TRBD2. Trimming took 4 bases from V and 3 from J; bases not matched to a gene: 13. Per germline, CDR1 KGHSH and CDR2 LQKENI. The CDR3 consists of 18 residues. CDR3: CASSQLAGALEGTDTQYF. CDR3 nucleotides: TGTGCCAGCTCACAGCTAGCGGGGGCTCTGGAAGGGACAGATACGCAGTATTTT.

This chain links TRBV5-1 with TRBJ2-1; tentatively, D is TRBD2 (5 bases). The CDR3 covers 14 residues. The V end was cut by 0 bases, the J end by 4 bases, with 8 bases between. Germline CDR1 is SGHRS and CDR2 is YFSETQ. DNA for the CDR3: TGCGCCAGCAGCTTGGGATGGGAGTACAATGAGCAGTTCTTC. Translated: CASSLGWEYNEQFF.

The chain joins TRBV3-1 (or the pseudogene TRBV3-2) to TRBJ1-1, with 7 bases lining up with TRBD1. The CDR3 has 15 residues. J gave up 7 bases and V 1 base, and 9 bases lay outside the gene matches. CDR1 and CDR2 (germline): LGHDT, YNNKEL (reference sequence). The CDR3, as DNA: TGTGCCAGCAGCCAAGGGGGTGCACAGGGGCTTGAAGCTTTCTTT. This translates into CASSQGGAQGLEAFF.

This clone was picked up one time. The gene calls are TRBV7-3 and TRBJ1-2, with a weak D call TRBD1 (6 bases). The CDR3 has 13 amino acids. V gave up 8 bases and J gave up 4 bases, with 14 bases separating them. Looked up from germline, CDR1 is SGHTA and CDR2 is FQGTGA. The CDR3 region has the DNA TGTGCCAGCGGACGGGACAACCTCTATGGCTACACCTTC. It specifies CASGRDNLYGYTF.

This chain connects TRBV7-2 to TRBJ2-1; perhaps TRBD2 as D (6 bases). This CDR3 has 16 residues. Trimming cost V 5 bases and J 0 bases, with 14 bases left between them. Germline assignment: CDR1 SGHTA and CDR2 FQGNSA. CDR3 loop: CASSGGNSASYNEQFF. Here the CDR3 DNA reads TGTGCCAGCAGCGGAGGGAACAGCGCCTCCTACAATGAGCAGTTCTTC.

This chain joins TRBV3-1 (or the pseudogene TRBV3-2) and TRBJ1-2; D may be TRBD1 (5 bases). The CDR3 consists of 13 residues. Germline assignment: CDR1 LGHDT and CDR2 YNNKEL (reference sequence). V was cut by 1 base and J by 12 bases, with 15 bases left in between. CDR3 in amino acids: CASSQGSRGGNTF. CDR3 nucleotides: TGTGCCAGCAGCCAAGGTTCTCGCGGGGGGAACACCTTC.

V gene TRBV5-1 combines with J gene TRBJ1-2; D is ambiguous. From germline, CDR1 is SGHRS and CDR2 YFSETQ. This CDR3 has 18 amino acids. V lost 2 bases to trimming and J lost 2 bases, with 22 bases between them. Here the CDR3 reads CASSFGGLTAALNYGYTF. The DNA for the CDR3 is TGCGCCAGCAGCTTTGGCGGATTGACCGCCGCCTTAAACTATGGCTACACCTTC.

The CDR3 sequence: CASSARGATTRNYGYTF. As DNA, the CDR3 is TGTGCCAGCAGTGCTCGGGGGGCTACCACCCGTAACTATGGCTACACCTTC. The J gene is TRBJ1-2, the V gene TRBV2, with D perhaps TRBD1 (6 bases). V was clipped by 4 bases and J by 1 base, with 19 bases between them. CDR1 and CDR2 (germline): SNHLY, FYNNEI. This CDR3 comprises 17 residues.

The rearrangement uses TRBV7-8 and TRBJ2-1, with 8 bases lining up with TRBD2. V dropped 5 bases and J dropped 0; count of bases not matched to a gene: 6. The CDR3 is 16 amino acids. From germline, CDR1 is SGHVS and CDR2 FQNEAQ. CDR3 in amino acids: CASSSKRGFSYNEQFF. The CDR3 nucleotides read TGTGCCAGCAGCAGCAAGCGGGGGTTCTCCTACAATGAGCAGTTCTTC.

The rearrangement links TRBV30 to TRBJ1-2; D not certain. The CDR3 runs to 14 residues. Germline loops: CDR1 GTSNPN, CDR2 SVGIG (reference sequence). The V gene lost 0 bases and the J gene lost 6 bases, with 14 bases spanning the gap. CDR3 DNA: TGTGCCTGGAGTGTATCCGGGGAAGCGGATGGCTACACCTTC. This codes for CAWSVSGEADGYTF.

This clone was counted a few times. This chain uses TRBV4-1 with TRBJ2-2; D uncertain. The germline V gene has CDR1 MGHRA and CDR2 YSYEKL. The V end lost 1 base, the J end lost 6 bases, and 9 bases lay between the germline ends. CDR3 size: 14 residues. The CDR3 loop is CASSQAPYSGELFF. The CDR3 coding sequence is TGCGCCAGCAGCCAAGCTCCCTACTCCGGGGAGCTGTTTTTT.

Concerning this clone: This likely comes from a read error, as the CDR3 has no conserved phenylalanine or tryptophan at its end. The limits of the CDR3 on the DNA are not certain, so only TCRdb's listed CDR3 is given. The chain has TRBV5-4 and TRBJ2-7; TRBD1 is the table's D call, not checked against the DNA. The CDR3 is 9 amino acids long, termini counted. Germline values: CDR1 SGHNT, CDR2 YYREEE (reference sequence). Here the CDR3 reads CASSAGTGP.

V gene TRBV6-6 combines with J gene TRBJ2-1; 10 bases fit TRBD2. The trim removed 4 bases at V and 6 bases at J, leaving 9 bases unmatched. From germline, CDR1 is MNHNY and CDR2 SVGAGI (reference sequence). The CDR3 loop spans 16 amino acids. CDR3 DNA: TGTGCCAGCAGTTCCCAAGGACTAGCGGCCTCCAATGAGCAGTTCTTC. Translation gives CASSSQGLAASNEQFF.

The chain recombines TRBV15 with TRBJ2-7; 7 bases line up with TRBD1. This CDR3 spans 17 amino acids. CDR1 is LNHNV, CDR2 YYDKDF, per germline (reference sequence). After removal of 2 bases from V and 5 bases from J, the junction contained 15 bases not matched to a gene. This CDR3 reads CATSRPSGGGTVHEQYF. CDR3 sequence (DNA): TGTGCCACCAGCAGACCCTCCGGCGGTGGGACAGTCCACGAGCAGTACTTC.

The J gene is TRBJ1-1, the V gene TRBV6-5; TRBD1 agrees at 8 bases. Looked up from germline, CDR1 is MNHEY and CDR2 is SVGAGI. The CDR3 sequence is 14 residues long. With V trimmed by 7 bases and J by 4 bases, 8 bases remained unmatched. The CDR3 reads CASTRQGRATEAFF. As DNA, the CDR3 is TGTGCCAGCACTAGACAGGGGAGGGCCACTGAAGCTTTCTTT.

This chain links TRBV11-2 with TRBJ2-5, with TRBD2 matching over 15 bases. V was clipped by 3 bases and J by 5 bases; unmatched bases: 7. This CDR3 is built from 17 residues. The V gene's germline CDR1 is SGHAT and CDR2 FQNNGV. CDR3 sequence: CASSLGLAGGIGETQYF. As DNA, the CDR3 is TGTGCCAGCAGCTTGGGACTAGCGGGGGGAATCGGGGAGACCCAGTACTTC.

V is TRBV2 and J is TRBJ1-6; TRBD1 is a possible D gene (6 bases). V was cut by 4 bases and J by 7 bases, with 11 bases left in between. Germline CDR1 reads SNHLY; CDR2 reads FYNNEI. The CDR3 length is 14 residues. The CDR3: CASSATGRNSPLHF. CDR3 nucleotides: TGTGCCAGCAGTGCCACAGGGCGCAATTCACCCCTCCACTTT. The entire variable domain, with the rest obtained from reference TRBV2 and TRBJ1-6, is as follows: EPEVTQTPSHQVTQMGQEVILRCVPISNHLYFYWYRQILGQKVEFLVSFYNNEISEKSEIFDDQFSVERPDGSNFTLKIRSTKLEDSAMYFCASSATGRNSPLHFGNGTRLTVT.

The V gene is TRBV6-6, the J gene TRBJ1-6, with D unresolved. Between the trimmed V and J ends, which lost 5 bases and 4 bases, there was a span of 27 bases. Germline CDR1 is MNHNY and CDR2 is SVGAGI (reference sequence). The CDR3 consists of 20 residues. CDR3 region: CASSPMDYARAAQYNSPLHF. CDR3 nucleotides: TGTGCCAGCAGTCCAATGGACTACGCCCGGGCAGCTCAATATAATTCACCCCTCCACTTT.

The chain has TRBV2 and TRBJ2-3; no clear D gene. Germline loops: CDR1 SNHLY, CDR2 FYNNEI. V dropped 6 bases and J dropped 8 bases, with 12 bases sitting between them. CDR3 length: 12 residues. The CDR3 loop is CASSEPSGTQYF. The CDR3 DNA reads TGTGCCAGCAGCGAACCCTCGGGTACGCAGTATTTT.

This clone was counted only a few times. This chain uses TRBV14 with TRBJ2-2, with D unclear. With 4 bases removed from V and 8 bases from J, the gap between germline ends came to 11 bases. CDR1 is SGHDN, CDR2 FVKESK, per germline. The CDR3 has 13 residues. CDR3 DNA: TGTGCCAGCAGCCTGATTGCCGCGGGGGAGCTGTTTTTT. Translation gives CASSLIAAGELFF.

J is TRBJ2-1 and V is TRBV5-1; 9 bases map to TRBD2. The CDR3 is 15 residues long. Trimming cost V 4 bases and J 3 bases; bases outside gene matches: 5. Germline CDR1 reads SGHRS; CDR2 reads YFSETQ. The CDR3 sequence is CASSIAGEDYNEQFF. CDR3 DNA sequence: TGCGCCAGCAGCATAGCGGGGGAAGACTACAATGAGCAGTTCTTC.